This T cell receptor (beta chain) is from a study of T cells after yellow fever vaccination. Using its own MiXCR run on the 5' RACE reads, TCRdb lists one record per CDR3 protein. The sample records about 350,000 distinct CDR3 sequences, around 10% being singletons. Trimming took off 1 base at V and 8 bases at J, with 14 bases between the two ends. There are 14 residues in the CDR3. In germline, CDR1 is SGHTA, CDR2 FQGNSA. This clonotype was obtained from a man younger than 35 who received the YFV17D yellow fever vaccine. The rearrangement joins TRBV7-2 to TRBJ1-2; D ambiguous. Sequences were derived from PBMCs, sampled on the day of the first yellow fever vaccination. CDR3 protein: CASSLVTGNRGYTF. CDR3 bases: TGTGCCAGCAGCTTAGTAACGGGGAATAGGGGCTACACCTTC.